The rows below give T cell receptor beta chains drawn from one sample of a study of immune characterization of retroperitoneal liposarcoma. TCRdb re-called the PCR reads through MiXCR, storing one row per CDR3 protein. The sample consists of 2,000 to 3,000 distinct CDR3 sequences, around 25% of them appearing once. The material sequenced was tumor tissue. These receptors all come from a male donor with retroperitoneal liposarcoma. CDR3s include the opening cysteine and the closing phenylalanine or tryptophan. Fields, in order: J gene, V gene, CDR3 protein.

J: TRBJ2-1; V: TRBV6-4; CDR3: CASSEEGGYNEQFF
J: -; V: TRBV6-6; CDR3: CASSYSIGVDEQYF
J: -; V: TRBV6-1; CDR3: CAATRDSDFYEQYF
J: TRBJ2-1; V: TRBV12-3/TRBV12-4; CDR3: CASSLAPQRETFNEQFF
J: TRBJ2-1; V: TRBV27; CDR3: CASRGRLAGNYEQFF
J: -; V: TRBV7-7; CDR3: CASSQRYMGQGETQYF
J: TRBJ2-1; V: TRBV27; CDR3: CASTPRGGPYNEQFF
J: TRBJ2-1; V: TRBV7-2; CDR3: CASSIKETQFF
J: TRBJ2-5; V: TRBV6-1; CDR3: CASTHRDKETQYF
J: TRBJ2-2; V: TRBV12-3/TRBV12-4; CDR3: CASSLFGGELFF
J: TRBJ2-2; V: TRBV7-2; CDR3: CASRRLTGELFF